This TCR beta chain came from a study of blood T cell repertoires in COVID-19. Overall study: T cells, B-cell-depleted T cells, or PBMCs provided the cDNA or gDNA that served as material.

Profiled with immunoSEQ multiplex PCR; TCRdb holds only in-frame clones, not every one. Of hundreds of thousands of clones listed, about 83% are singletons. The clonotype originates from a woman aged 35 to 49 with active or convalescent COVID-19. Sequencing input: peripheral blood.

CDR3 sequence reads: CASSFQGNNSPLHF. CDR3 sequence (DNA): TGTGCCAGCAGCTTTCAGGGGAATAATTCACCCCTCCACTTT. The rearrangement joins TRBV7-3 to TRBJ1-6; TRBD1 is a possible D gene (6 bases). Trimming removed 3 bases from V and 5 bases from J, with 8 bases in between. CDR1 SGHTA and CDR2 FQGTGA come from the germline V gene. The CDR3 sequence is 14 residues long.